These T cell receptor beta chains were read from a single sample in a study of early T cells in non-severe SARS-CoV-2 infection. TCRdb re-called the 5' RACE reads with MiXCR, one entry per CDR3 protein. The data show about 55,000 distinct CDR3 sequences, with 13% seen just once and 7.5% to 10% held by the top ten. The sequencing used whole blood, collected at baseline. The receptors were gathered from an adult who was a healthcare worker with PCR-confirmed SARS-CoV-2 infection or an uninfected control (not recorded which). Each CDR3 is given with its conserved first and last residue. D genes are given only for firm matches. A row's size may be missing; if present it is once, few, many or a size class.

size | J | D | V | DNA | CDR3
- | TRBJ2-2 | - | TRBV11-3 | TGTGCCAGCGAGGGACATACGAACACCGGGGAGCTGTTTTTT | CASEGHTNTGELFF
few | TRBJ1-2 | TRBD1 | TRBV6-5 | TGTGCCAGCAGTAGCCCCGGGACAGTTAACTATGGCTACACCTTC | CASSSPGTVNYGYTF
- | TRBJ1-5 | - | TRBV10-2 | TGCGCCAGCAAGGAGCAGGGTTCCCATCAGCCCCAGCATTTT | CASKEQGSHQPQHF
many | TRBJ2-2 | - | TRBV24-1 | TGTGCCACCAGTGATTTTAACTTGAACACCGGGGAGCTGTTTTTT | CATSDFNLNTGELFF
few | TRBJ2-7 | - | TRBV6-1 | TGTGCCAGCAGTGAACTTGCCTACGAGCAGTACTTC | CASSELAYEQYF
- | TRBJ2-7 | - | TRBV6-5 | TGTGCCAGCAGTTACGGGGACTCCTACGAGCAGTACTTC | CASSYGDSYEQYF
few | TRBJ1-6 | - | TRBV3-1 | TGTGCCAGCAGCCAAGATGGGGGGCGTAATTCACCCCTCCACTTT | CASSQDGGRNSPLHF
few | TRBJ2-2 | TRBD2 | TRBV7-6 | TGTGCCAGCGTTGCCGGGACTAGCGGGGGGGAGCTGTTTTTT | CASVAGTSGGELFF
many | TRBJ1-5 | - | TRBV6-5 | TGTGCCAGCAGTCCACAGGGTGGGCGTAGCAATCAGCCCCAGCATTTT | CASSPQGGRSNQPQHF
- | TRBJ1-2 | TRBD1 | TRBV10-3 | TGTGCCATCAGTGATGGGACAGAAGCTAACTATGGCTACACCTTC | CAISDGTEANYGYTF
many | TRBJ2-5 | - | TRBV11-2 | TGTGCCAGCAGCTTAGATCGGGCCCCCCAAGAGACCCAGTACTTC | CASSLDRAPQETQYF
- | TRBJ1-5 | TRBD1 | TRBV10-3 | TGTGCCATCAGTGATGGCAGGGGGCTGGGGCAGCCCCAGCATTTT | CAISDGRGLGQPQHF
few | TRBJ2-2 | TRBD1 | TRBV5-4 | TGTGCCAGCAGCTTGCCTGCTACAGGGGGCACCGGGGAGCTGTTTTTT | CASSLPATGGTGELFF
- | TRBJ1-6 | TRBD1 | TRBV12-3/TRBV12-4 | TGTGCCAGCAGTTTATTTAACAGGGGGAGGTCACCCCTCCACTTT | CASSLFNRGRSPLHF
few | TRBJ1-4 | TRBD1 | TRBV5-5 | TGTGCCAGCAACCTCAGGGGGCCTAATGAAAAACTGTTTTTT | CASNLRGPNEKLFF
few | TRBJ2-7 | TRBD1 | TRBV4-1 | TGCGCCAGCAGCCCAGGGGACAGGGAAAAAATCTCTTCCTACGAGCAGTACTTC | CASSPGDREKISSYEQYF
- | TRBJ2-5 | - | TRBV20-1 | TGCAGTGCTAGAGATGGTGTACTGGAGACCCAGTACTTC | CSARDGVLETQYF
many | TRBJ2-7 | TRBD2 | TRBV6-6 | TGTGGAAGCGGGGGCTCCTACGAGCAGTACTTC | CGSGGSYEQYF
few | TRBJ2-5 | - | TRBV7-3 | TGTGCCAGCAGCCCGTCATTCGTCCAAGAGACCCAGTACTTC | CASSPSFVQETQYF
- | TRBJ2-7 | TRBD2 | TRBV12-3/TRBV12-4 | TGTGCCAGCAGTTTAGCTGGCCCCGCGGGGGACCGACAGTACTTC | CASSLAGPAGDRQYF
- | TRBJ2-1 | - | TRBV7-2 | TGTGCCAGCAGCCCTGAGGGGGAGCAGATCTACAATGAGCAGTTCTTC | CASSPEGEQIYNEQFF
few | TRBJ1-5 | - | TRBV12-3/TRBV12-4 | TGTGCCAGCAGTAAACTCGACGGGGAACAGCCCCAGCATTTT | CASSKLDGEQPQHF
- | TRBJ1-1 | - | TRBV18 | TGTGCCAGCTCACCGGGGGGGCCGGACACTGAAGCTTTCTTT | CASSPGGPDTEAFF
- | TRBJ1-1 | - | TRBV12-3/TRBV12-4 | TGTGCCAGCAGTTTAAGCGGCTGGATGGGGACTGAAGCTTTCTTT | CASSLSGWMGTEAFF
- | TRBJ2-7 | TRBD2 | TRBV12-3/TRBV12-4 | TGTGCCAGCAGTTTCGCGGGGGGGCTAGGCGAGCAGTACTTC | CASSFAGGLGEQYF
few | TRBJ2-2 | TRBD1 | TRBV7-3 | TGTGCCAGCAGCCCTGGGACAGCCGGGGAGCTGTTTTTT | CASSPGTAGELFF
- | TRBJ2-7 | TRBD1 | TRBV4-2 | TGTGCCAGCAGCCAAGCCGTCGGACAGGTACCCCGTGAGCAGTACTTC | CASSQAVGQVPREQYF
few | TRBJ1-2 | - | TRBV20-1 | TGCAGTGCCCCGCAAAACTATGGCTACACCTTC | CSAPQNYGYTF
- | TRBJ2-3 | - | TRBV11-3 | TGTGCCAGCATCCGAACCTCGGACGACCCTCTTAGCGGACATACGCAGTATTTT | CASIRTSDDPLSGHTQYF